This TCR beta chain was obtained from a study of blood T cell repertoires in COVID-19. At the level of the study: PBMCs, B-cell-depleted T cells, or T cells were the source of the cDNA or gDNA that made up the material.

Participants were aged about 18 to 100 years from some 24 US areas. In Cohort 3, a recovered donor had either two negative PCRs, clearance, or symptom resolution. The germline gives CDR1 SGDLS, CDR2 YYNGEE. CDR3 size: 14 residues. Trimming shortened V by 4 bases and J by 1 base, and 11 bases separated the two germline ends. Libraries were prepared by immunoSEQ multiplex PCR; TCRdb keeps only in-frame clonotypes and omits some of them. In the table there are over 120,000 clones, over 75% of which are singletons. The chain carries TRBV9 and TRBJ1-1; D gene unclear. The sequence derives from a woman in her forties or fifties who had recovered from COVID-19. Sequenced input: PBMCs or T cells enriched from blood (not recorded which). The CDR3 DNA is TGTGCCAGCAGCCCCAGACTCCAGAACACTGAAGCTTTCTTT. Protein product: CASSPRLQNTEAFF. Full variable domain (remainder filled in from reference TRBV9 and TRBJ1-1): DSGVTQTPKHLITATGQRVTLRCSPRSGDLSVYWYQQSLDQGLQFLIQYYNGEERAKGNILERFSAQQFPDLHSELNLSSLELGDSALYFCASSPRLQNTEAFFGQGTRLTVV.